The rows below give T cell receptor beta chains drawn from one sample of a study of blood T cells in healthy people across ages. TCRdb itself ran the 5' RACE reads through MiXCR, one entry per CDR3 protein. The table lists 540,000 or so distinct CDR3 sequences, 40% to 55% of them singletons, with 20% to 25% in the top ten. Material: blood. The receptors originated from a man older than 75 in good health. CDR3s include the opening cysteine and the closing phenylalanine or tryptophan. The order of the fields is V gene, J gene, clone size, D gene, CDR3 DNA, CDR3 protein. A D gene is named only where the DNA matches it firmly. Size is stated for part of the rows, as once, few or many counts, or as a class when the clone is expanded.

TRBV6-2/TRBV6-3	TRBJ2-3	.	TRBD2	TGTGCCAGCAGCCAAGGACTAGCGCAAGATACGCAGTATTTT	CASSQGLAQDTQYF
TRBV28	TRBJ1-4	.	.	TGTGCCAGCAAACAGGGCGGGGAAAAACTGTTTTTT	CASKQGGEKLFF
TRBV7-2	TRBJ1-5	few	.	TGTGCCAGCAGCCCGGCCGGGACGGTTGGGGCCCAGCATTTT	CASSPAGTVGAQHF
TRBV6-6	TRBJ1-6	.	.	TGTGCCAGCAGTTACTCGTTAGGTCCCCTCCACTTT	CASSYSLGPLHF
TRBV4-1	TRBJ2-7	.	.	TGCGCCAGCAGCCAAGACTCCTCCGGAAACAATGAGCAGTACTTC	CASSQDSSGNNEQYF
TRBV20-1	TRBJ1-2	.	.	TGCAGTGCTAGAGTTAGTAACTATGGCTACACCTTC	CSARVSNYGYTF
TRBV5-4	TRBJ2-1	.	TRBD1	TGTGCCAGCAGCTTGCAGGGGGCGGACGAGCAGTTCTTC	CASSLQGADEQFF
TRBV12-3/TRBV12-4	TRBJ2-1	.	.	TGTGCCAGCAGATCCGGGATCCAAGACAATGAGCAGTTCTTC	CASRSGIQDNEQFF
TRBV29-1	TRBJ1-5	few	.	TGCAGCGTCGGGACCGAGAGAAATCAGCCCCAGCATTTT	CSVGTERNQPQHF
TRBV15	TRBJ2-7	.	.	TGTGCCACCAGCAGAGATGTCTCTCTCCTAGCCGGGGACGAGCAGTACTTC	CATSRDVSLLAGDEQYF
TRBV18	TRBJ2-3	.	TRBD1	TGTGCCAGCTCCTTGATACAGGGGTCCCTCACAGATACGCAGTATTTT	CASSLIQGSLTDTQYF
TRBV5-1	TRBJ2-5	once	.	TGCGCCAGCAGCTTGTCTAGGCCATCGCTAGTGAGCGAATGGGAGACCCAGTACTTC	CASSLSRPSLVSEWETQYF
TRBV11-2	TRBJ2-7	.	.	TGTGCCAGCAGCTTAGATGGTGGCGGTGGTGTCGGCGAGCAGTACTTC	CASSLDGGGGVGEQYF
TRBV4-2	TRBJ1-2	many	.	TGTGCCAGCAGCCAAGTACAGGGTTACGGCTACACCTTC	CASSQVQGYGYTF
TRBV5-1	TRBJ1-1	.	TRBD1	TGCGCCAGCAGCCAGGGGGACACTGAAGCTTTCTTT	CASSQGDTEAFF
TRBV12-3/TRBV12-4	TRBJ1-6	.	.	TGTGCCAGCAGTTTTGTGGGGCAGGGCCGCTCCTATAATTCACCCCTCCACTTT	CASSFVGQGRSYNSPLHF
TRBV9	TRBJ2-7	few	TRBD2	TGTGCCAGCAGCGTAGCTGGGGGACTAGCGGGAGGGGTATACGAGCAGTACTTC	CASSVAGGLAGGVYEQYF
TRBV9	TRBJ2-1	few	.	TGTGCCAGCAGCGTAGCTGTAGGCGGCAATGAGCAGTTCTTC	CASSVAVGGNEQFF
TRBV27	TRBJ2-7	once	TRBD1	TGTGCCAGCAGTCCCAACAGGGGACGAGTTACCTACGAGCAGTACTTC	CASSPNRGRVTYEQYF
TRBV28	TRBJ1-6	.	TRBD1	TGTGCCAGCAGTGAGGGACAGGCAAAATCACCCCTCCACTTT	CASSEGQAKSPLHF
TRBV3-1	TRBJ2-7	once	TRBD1	TGTGCCAGCAGCCATGGGGACAGGCGGCCCTACGAGCAGTACTTC	CASSHGDRRPYEQYF
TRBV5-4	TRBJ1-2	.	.	TGTGCCTGCAGCCCCCTCGGCAGGTCTGGCTACACCTTC	CACSPLGRSGYTF
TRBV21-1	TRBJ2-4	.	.	TGTGCCTGCAGCAAAGGTATTGGCAGATGGACCAAAAACATTCAGTACTTC	CACSKGIGRWTKNIQYF
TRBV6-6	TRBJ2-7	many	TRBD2	TGTGCCAGCAGCGACAGGACTAGCGGGGTTTACGAGCAGTACTTC	CASSDRTSGVYEQYF
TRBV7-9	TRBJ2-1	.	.	TGTGCTAGCACCCTAAGCGGTAGAGGGTCCTACAATGAGCAGTTCTTC	CASTLSGRGSYNEQFF
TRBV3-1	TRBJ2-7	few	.	TGTGCCAGCAGTCGCTTTGGGGACGAGCAGTACTTC	CASSRFGDEQYF
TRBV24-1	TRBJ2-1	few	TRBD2	TGTGCCACCAGTGGCCTGACTAGCGTCTCCTACAATGAGCAGTTCTTC	CATSGLTSVSYNEQFF
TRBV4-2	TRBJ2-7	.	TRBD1	TGTGCCAGCAGCCAGCAGGGGGTTGCGGGTGAGCAGTACTTC	CASSQQGVAGEQYF
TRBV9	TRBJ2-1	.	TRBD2	TGTGCCAGCAGCGTCGAAGCTAGCGGGGGGGCCCACAATGAGCAGTTCTTC	CASSVEASGGAHNEQFF
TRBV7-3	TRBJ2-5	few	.	TGTGCCAGCAGCTTAATGGGACATTACCAAGAGACCCAGTACTTC	CASSLMGHYQETQYF
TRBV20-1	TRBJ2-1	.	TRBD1	TGCAGTGCTAGACACTTGCGACAGGGGGTCCACAATGAGCAGTTCTTC	CSARHLRQGVHNEQFF
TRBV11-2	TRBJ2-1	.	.	TGTGCCAGCAGCTTAGACTCCGGAGCGAGTGAGCAGTTCTTC	CASSLDSGASEQFF
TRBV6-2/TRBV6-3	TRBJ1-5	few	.	TGTGCCACAGCAGTAATCGACAGTACCTATAGCAATCAGCCCCAGCATTTT	CATAVIDSTYSNQPQHF
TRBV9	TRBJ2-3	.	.	TGTGCCAGCAGCTCAGGAGGGGGACTTATCACAGATACGCAGTATTTT	CASSSGGGLITDTQYF
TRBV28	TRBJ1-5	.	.	TGTGCCAGCAGCAAACCTCAGGGACCCAATCAGCCCCAGCATTTT	CASSKPQGPNQPQHF
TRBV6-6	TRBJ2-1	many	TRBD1	TGTGCCAGCAAATCCCCAGGGGGACACAATGAGCAGTTCTTC	CASKSPGGHNEQFF
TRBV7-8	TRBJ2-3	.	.	TGTGCCAGCAGCCCCTCGAATACAGATACGCAGTATTTT	CASSPSNTDTQYF
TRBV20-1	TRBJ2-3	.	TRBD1	TGCAGTGCGCCTACCGGGACAGGGGAATCCGATACGCAGTATTTT	CSAPTGTGESDTQYF
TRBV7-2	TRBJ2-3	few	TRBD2	TGTGCCAGCAGCTTGGGCCCAGTTGAGCGGGGGGCCTTAAGCACAGATACGCAGTATTTT	CASSLGPVERGALSTDTQYF
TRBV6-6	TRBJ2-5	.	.	TGTGCCAGCAGTATAAACCAGATCCAAGAGACCCAGTACTTC	CASSINQIQETQYF
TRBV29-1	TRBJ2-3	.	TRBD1	TGCAGCGGAACTTTGGACAGGGGCCGCACAGATACGCAGTATTTT	CSGTLDRGRTDTQYF
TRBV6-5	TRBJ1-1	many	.	TGTGCCAGCAGTTACTCCTTACGGCTGAACACTGAAGCTTTCTTT	CASSYSLRLNTEAFF
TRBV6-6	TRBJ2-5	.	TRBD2	TGTGCCAGCAGTTCCGCGGCGGGGGGCATAAAGGCCCAGTACTTC	CASSSAAGGIKAQYF